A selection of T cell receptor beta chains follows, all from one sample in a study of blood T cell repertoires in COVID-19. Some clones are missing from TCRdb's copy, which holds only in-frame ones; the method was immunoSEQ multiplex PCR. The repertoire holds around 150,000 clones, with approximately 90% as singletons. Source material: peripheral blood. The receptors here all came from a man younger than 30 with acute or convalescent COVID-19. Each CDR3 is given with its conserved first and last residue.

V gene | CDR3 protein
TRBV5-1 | CASSLDLRTGPSYEQYF
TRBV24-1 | CATSEPGSNQPQHF
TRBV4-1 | CASSQDGASGYEQYF
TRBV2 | CASPGQGRNNEQFF
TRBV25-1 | CASSEYDRVSYNSPLHF
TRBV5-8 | CASSLTGASGNEQFF
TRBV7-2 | CASSPRRDNQPQHF
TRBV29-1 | CSVEVGGTEAFF
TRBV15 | CATSSGDRGSYEQYF
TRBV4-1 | CASSQDRQQSSGNTIYF
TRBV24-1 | CATSDRGSPTTGELFF
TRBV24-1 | CATSDSAGVREKLFF
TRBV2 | CASRGQARGTEAFF
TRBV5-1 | CASSIGTGNNQPQHF
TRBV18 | CASSQGQLNTEAFF
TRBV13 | CASSLARDNTYNEQFF
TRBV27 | CASRYRQGRGEKLFF
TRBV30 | CAWSVQGGSGNTIYF
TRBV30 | CAWTLTRGEGYTF
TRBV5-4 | CASSLGGGLHTEAFF
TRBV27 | CASNDRGPRTDTQYF
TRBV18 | CASSPSGSNTGELFF
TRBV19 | CASSMSSGGQGPNSPLHF